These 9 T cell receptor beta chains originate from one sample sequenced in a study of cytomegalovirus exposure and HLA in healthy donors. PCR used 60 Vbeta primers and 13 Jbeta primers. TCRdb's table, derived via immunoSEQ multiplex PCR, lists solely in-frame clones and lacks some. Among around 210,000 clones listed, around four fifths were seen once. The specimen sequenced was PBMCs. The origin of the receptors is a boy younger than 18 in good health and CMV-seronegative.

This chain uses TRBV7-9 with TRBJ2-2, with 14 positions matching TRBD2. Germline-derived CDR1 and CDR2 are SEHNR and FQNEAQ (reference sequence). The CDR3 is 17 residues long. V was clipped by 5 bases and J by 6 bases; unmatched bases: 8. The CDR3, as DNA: TGTGCCAGCAGCCCGAAGAGACTAGCGGGGGGGCCCGGGGAGCTGTTTTTT. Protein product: CASSPKRLAGGPGELFF.

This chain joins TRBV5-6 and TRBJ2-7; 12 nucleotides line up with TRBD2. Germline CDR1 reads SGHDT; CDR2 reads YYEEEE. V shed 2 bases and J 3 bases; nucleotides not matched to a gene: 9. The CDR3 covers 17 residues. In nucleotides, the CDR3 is TGTGCCAGCAGCTTAGGACTAGCGGGAACAGCCTACTACGAGCAGTACTTC. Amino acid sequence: CASSLGLAGTAYYEQYF.

CDR3 sequence (DNA): TGTGCCAGCAGCAAACCTAGAACTAGCGGGGCGTGCACAGATACGCAGTATTTT. It encodes CASSKPRTSGACTDTQYF. The rearrangement links TRBV21-1 to TRBJ2-3; TRBD2, the table's D call, was not compared with the DNA. TRBV21-1 is deemed a pseudogene. This CDR3 has 18 residues.

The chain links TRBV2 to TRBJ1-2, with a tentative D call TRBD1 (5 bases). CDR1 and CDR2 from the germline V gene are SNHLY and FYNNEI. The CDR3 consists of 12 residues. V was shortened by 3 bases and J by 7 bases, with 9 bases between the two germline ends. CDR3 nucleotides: TGTGCCAGCAGTGACGGGGGTGCTGGCTACACCTTC. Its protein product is CASSDGGAGYTF.

As DNA, the CDR3 is TGCGCCAGCAGCCCTGTTACGACACACCCCACAGATACGCAGTATTTT. It is translated as CASSPVTTHPTDTQYF. The chain uses TRBV5-1 and TRBJ2-3; D gene uncertain. The V end was cut by 4 bases, the J end by 2 bases, with 17 bases between. This CDR3 contains 16 residues. The germline gives CDR1 SGHRS, CDR2 YFSETQ.

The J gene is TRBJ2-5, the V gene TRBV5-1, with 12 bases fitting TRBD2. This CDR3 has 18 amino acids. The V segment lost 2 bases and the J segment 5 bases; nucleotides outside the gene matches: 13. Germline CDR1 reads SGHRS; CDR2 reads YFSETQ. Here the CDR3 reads CASSFLPLAGGTRETQYF. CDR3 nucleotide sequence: TGCGCCAGCAGCTTCCTGCCGCTAGCGGGGGGGACCAGGGAGACCCAGTACTTC.

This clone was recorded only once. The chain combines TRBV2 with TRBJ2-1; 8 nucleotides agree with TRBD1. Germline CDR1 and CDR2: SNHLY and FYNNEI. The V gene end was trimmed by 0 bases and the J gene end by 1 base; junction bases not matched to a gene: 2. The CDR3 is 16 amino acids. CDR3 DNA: TGTGCCAGCAGTGAAGCACAGGGGGATTCCTACAATGAGCAGTTCTTC. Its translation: CASSEAQGDSYNEQFF.

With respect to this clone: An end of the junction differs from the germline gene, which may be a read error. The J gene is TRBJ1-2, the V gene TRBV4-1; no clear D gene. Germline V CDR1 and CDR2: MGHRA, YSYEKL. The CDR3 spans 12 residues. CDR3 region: CASSRGIDPPLF. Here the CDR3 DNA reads TGCGCCAGCAGCCGCGGGATAGACCCGCCTTTATTC.

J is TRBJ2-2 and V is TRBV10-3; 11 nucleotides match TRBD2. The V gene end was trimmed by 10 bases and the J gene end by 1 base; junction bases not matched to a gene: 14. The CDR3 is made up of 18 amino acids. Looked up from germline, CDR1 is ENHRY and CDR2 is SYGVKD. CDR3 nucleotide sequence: TGTGCCAGCCGCGCCGCGGGGACTAGCGGTTTGAACACCGGGGAGCTGTTTTTT. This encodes CASRAAGTSGLNTGELFF.